This T cell receptor (beta chain) was captured in a study of cytomegalovirus exposure and HLA in healthy donors. Study results and caveats: Later work found most CMV-associated TCR beta chains apparently HLA-restricted. Excluded were some V segments that proved indistinguishable, including TRBV6-2 and TRBV6-3.

The PCR made use of 60 Vbeta and 13 Jbeta primers. Sequencing used immunoSEQ multiplex PCR; TCRdb keeps in-frame clones, though not all of them. The sample contains more than 25,000 clones, about 60% of which appear only once. Concerning this clone itself: The antigen is undetermined.

Germline CDR1 GTSNPN, CDR2 SVGIG (reference sequence). This CDR3 spans 15 amino acids. Germline trimming cut 2 bases from V and 2 bases from J; bases unmatched to any gene: 6. This rearrangement joins TRBV30 to TRBJ2-3; 8 bases are a match to TRBD2. This receptor was taken from a male donor in good health and CMV-seropositive. The sequencing sample was made of PBMCs. The CDR3 DNA reads as TGTGCCTGGAGTAGTGCGGGAGGCCACACAGATACGCAGTATTTT. Encoded protein: CAWSSAGGHTDTQYF.